These 6 T cell receptor beta chains originate from one sample sequenced in a study of CD8 T cells in ankylosing spondylitis. The study, taken as a whole, reports: Among TCR beta sequences, a motif of fewer than 10 highly homologous variants appeared characteristic of ankylosing spondylitis blood.

A single record per CDR3 protein comes from TCRdb applying MiXCR to the 5' RACE reads. The sample lists over 700,000 distinct CDR3 sequences; roughly 19% were seen once. These receptors lack a known antigen. Material for sequencing was blood, either unsorted or a sorted T cell fraction (not recorded which). The origin of the receptors is a male donor with ankylosing spondylitis.

This clonotype was recorded a few times. The chain is built from TRBV7-9 and TRBJ2-1, with 8 bases fitting TRBD1. From germline, CDR1 is SEHNR and CDR2 FQNEAQ (reference sequence). J gave up 8 bases and V 3 bases, and 6 bases lay outside the gene matches. The CDR3 has 14 residues. CDR3 sequence reads: CASSFDRGRDEQFF. The DNA of the CDR3 is TGTGCCAGCAGCTTCGACAGGGGTCGCGATGAGCAGTTCTTC.

The J gene is TRBJ2-1, the V gene TRBV28; 8 bases line up with TRBD1. Germline V gene lookup returns CDR1 MDHEN and CDR2 SYDVKM. CDR3 length: 15 amino acids. The V gene end was trimmed by 3 bases and the J gene end by 4 bases; junction bases not matched to a gene: 5. CDR3 in amino acids: CASSLPGGFYNEQFF. The CDR3 DNA reads as TGTGCCAGCAGTTTGCCAGGGGGCTTTTACAATGAGCAGTTCTTC.

The rearrangement links TRBV29-1 to TRBJ2-5, with D tentatively TRBD1 (5 bases). The germline V gene encodes CDR1 SQVTM and CDR2 ANQGSEA. V lost 5 bases to trimming and J lost 1 base, with 17 bases between them. The length of the CDR3 is 15 residues. CDR3: CSVLKGMGFQETQYF. CDR3 DNA sequence: TGCAGCGTTTTAAAGGGGATGGGGTTCCAAGAGACCCAGTACTTC.

This sequence joins TRBV5-1 and TRBJ2-3; tentatively, D is TRBD2 (5 bases). V was pared by 2 bases and J by 6 bases, with 13 bases between. CDR1 SGHRS and CDR2 YFSETQ come from the germline V gene. The length of the CDR3 is 14 residues. The CDR3 DNA reads TGCGCCAGCAGCTTCCTAGCCGACACGGATACGCAGTATTTT. Translating gives CASSFLADTDTQYF. Full variable domain (rest looked up from reference TRBV5-1 and TRBJ2-3): KAGVTQTPRYLIKTRGQQVTLSCSPISGHRSVSWYQQTPGQGLQFLFEYFSETQRNKGNFPGRFSGRQFSNSRSEMNVSTLELGDSALYLCASSFLADTDTQYFGPGTRLTVL.

The table lists this clonotype with a few counts. The chain has TRBV20-1 and TRBJ1-6; TRBD1 agrees at 9 bases. Germline lookup yields CDR1 DFQATT and CDR2 SNEGSKA (reference sequence). This CDR3 comprises 14 residues. J lost 12 bases, V lost 6 bases, and 12 bases had no gene match. CDR3 sequence (DNA): TGCAGTGCCGGACGGGACAGGGTCTGGGAACCCCTCCACTTT. The encoded protein is CSAGRDRVWEPLHF.

This clonotype occurred a few times. This chain joins TRBV28 and TRBJ1-4; tentative D call: TRBD1 (5 bases). This CDR3 has 17 residues. With 3 bases removed from V and 5 bases from J, the gap between germline ends came to 19 bases. The V gene's germline CDR1 is MDHEN and CDR2 SYDVKM. The CDR3 sequence: CASSFRGGGDLNEKLFF. CDR3 nucleotide sequence: TGTGCCAGCAGTTTTCGGGGAGGAGGGGACTTAAATGAAAAACTGTTTTTT.